This TCR beta chain is from a study of blood T cell repertoires in COVID-19. Study-level background: COVID-19 samples from acute and convalescent phases originated in the United States, Italy and Spain.

Germline V gene sequence: CDR1 LNHDA, CDR2 SQIVND (reference sequence). V dropped 3 bases and J dropped 1; count of bases not matched to a gene: 8. This CDR3 has 18 residues. This clone was detected only a few times. Clones were sequenced by immunoSEQ multiplex PCR, and TCRdb holds only the in-frame ones, with some missing. Of 65,000 to 95,000 clones listed, 78% are singletons. Material for sequencing was peripheral blood. The source is a human donor in a cohort sampled during active COVID-19. The chain employs TRBV19 and TRBJ2-5; 13 bases are shared with TRBD2. The CDR3 DNA sequence: TGTGCCAGTAGTATTTCCCAGGGACTAGCGGGAAGCCAAGAGACCCAGTACTTC. It specifies CASSISQGLAGSQETQYF.